Described below is a single TCR beta chain sequence and its context. Each of the patients experienced relapse following autologous stem cell transplantation, and their brentuximab vedotin exposure differed. The data are from a study of PD-1 blockade in classical Hodgkin lymphoma. Sequencing used immunoSEQ multiplex PCR; TCRdb keeps in-frame clones, though not all of them. Of about 40,000 clones detected, about 72% appear once; the ten largest clones hold approximately 3%. Specimen: peripheral blood mononuclear cells (PBMCs), collected at baseline. The sequence was collected from a human donor with classical Hodgkin lymphoma.

The CDR3 reads CASSQTSGGAYEQYF. The CDR3 coding sequence is TGTGCCAGCAGTCAGACTAGCGGGGGGGCCTACGAGCAGTACTTC. This chain joins TRBV27 and TRBJ2-7; 14 bases map to TRBD2. The germline V gene has CDR1 MNHEY and CDR2 SMNVEV (reference sequence). V was clipped by 5 bases and J by 2 bases; unmatched bases: 2. This CDR3 comprises 15 residues.